This entry lists 26 T cell receptor beta chains sequenced from one sample in a study of blood T cells in healthy people across ages. Using a J-beta primer mix together with a sample-barcoded 5' primer, a second PCR was run for roughly 6 to 11 cycles. TCRdb re-derived calls from the 5' RACE reads in MiXCR, one entry per CDR3 protein. The top ten clones hold 7.7% of a sample with around 1.7 million distinct CDR3 sequences, about 28% of them seen once. Sequenced input: blood. Receptors were obtained from a woman aged 30 to 39 in good health.

This chain joins TRBV11-2 and TRBJ2-1; 14 bases fit TRBD2. There are 20 residues in the CDR3. The J segment lost 6 bases and the V segment lost 7 bases, leaving 20 bases of the junction unmatched. CDR1 is SGHAT, CDR2 FQNNGV, per germline. The CDR3 here is CASTRAGLAGVPDGGNEQFF. The CDR3 DNA follows: TGTGCCAGCACCCGAGCGGGACTAGCGGGAGTCCCCGATGGGGGCAATGAGCAGTTCTTC.

The sample holds a few counts of this clonotype. V usage is TRBV6-5 and J usage is TRBJ2-7, with unresolved D. Germline assignment: CDR1 MNHEY and CDR2 SVGAGI. The V end lost 6 bases, the J end lost 0 bases, and 12 bases lay between the germline ends. The CDR3 is 14 amino acids. The CDR3 loop is CASRSPTLSYEQYF. For the CDR3, the DNA is TGTGCCAGCAGGTCACCCACCCTCTCCTACGAGCAGTACTTC.

This chain links TRBV28 with TRBJ1-4; D call uncertain. CDR1 and CDR2 (germline): MDHEN, SYDVKM. The CDR3 covers 15 residues. Trimming left V 5 bases short and J 8 bases short, with 18 bases between. CDR3 bases: TGTGCCAGCAGTACCAACACAAATCGGGGAGAAAAACTGTTTTTT. Translation: CASSTNTNRGEKLFF.

V is TRBV3-1 and J is TRBJ2-5; 12 bases fit TRBD2. The CDR3 length is 16 residues. V lost 6 bases, J lost 0 bases, and 5 bases stayed unmatched. CDR1 LGHDT and CDR2 YNNKEL come from the germline V gene (reference sequence). The CDR3 sequence: CASSYGLAGYQETQYF. The CDR3 region has the DNA TGTGCCAGCAGTTACGGACTAGCGGGGTACCAAGAGACCCAGTACTTC.

This chain uses TRBV30 with TRBJ1-2; 7 bases map to TRBD1. This CDR3 contains 14 residues. Per the germline V gene, CDR1 is GTSNPN and CDR2 is SVGIG (reference sequence). V was pared by 4 bases and J by 4 bases, with 9 bases of the junction left unmatched. The CDR3 sequence is CAWTEKGAAYGYTF. The CDR3 region has the DNA TGTGCCTGGACCGAAAAGGGGGCTGCCTATGGCTACACCTTC.

V and J are TRBV7-9 and TRBJ2-4; D unclear. V lost 2 bases and J lost 0, with 8 bases in between. This CDR3 has 15 amino acids. Germline V lookup: CDR1 SEHNR, CDR2 FQNEAQ (reference sequence). CDR3 region: CASSLSAVAKNIQYF. CDR3 bases: TGTGCCAGCAGCTTATCCGCTGTAGCCAAAAACATTCAGTACTTC.

This clonotype was observed a few times. The chain links TRBV25-1 to TRBJ1-4, with 10 bases lining up with TRBD1. Germline lookup yields CDR1 MGHDK and CDR2 SYGVNS. The CDR3 is 14 residues long. V was clipped by 4 bases and J by 11 bases; unmatched bases: 7. The CDR3 here is CASSAPRTGGKLFF. CDR3 nucleotide sequence: TGTGCCAGCAGTGCCCCTAGGACAGGGGGGAAACTGTTTTTT.

The chain uses TRBV5-5 and TRBJ2-2; the D gene is possibly TRBD2 (6 bases). The CDR3 is made up of 14 amino acids. CDR1 and CDR2 from the germline V gene are SGHKS and YYEKEE (reference sequence). With 5 bases removed from V and 2 bases from J, the gap between germline ends came to 10 bases. Here the CDR3 reads CASRTGLNTGELFF. In DNA, the CDR3 is TGTGCCAGCAGAACGGGACTCAACACCGGGGAGCTGTTTTTT. The full variable domain, completed using reference TRBV5-5 and TRBJ2-2, is DAGVTQSPTHLIKTRGQQVTLRCSPISGHKSVSWYQQVLGQGPQFIFQYYEKEERGRGNFPDRFSARQFPNYSSELNVNALLLGDSALYLCASRTGLNTGELFFGEGSRLTVL.

The chain recombines TRBV6-2 or TRBV6-3 with TRBJ2-5, with D unclear. V shed 6 bases and J shed 3 bases, with 8 bases lying between them. The CDR3 length is 12 residues. CDR1 and CDR2 (germline): MNHEY, SVGEGT. CDR3 in DNA: TGTGCCAGCAGCTCCGACAAAGAGACCCAGTACTTC. This translates into CASSSDKETQYF.

The chain uses TRBV5-1 and TRBJ1-4; 7 nucleotides align to TRBD1. The CDR3 is 14 residues long. The V segment lost 3 bases and the J segment 7 bases; nucleotides outside the gene matches: 6. Germline assignment: CDR1 SGHRS and CDR2 YFSETQ. The CDR3 is CASSSTGEGEKLFF. CDR3 bases: TGCGCCAGCAGCTCCACAGGGGAGGGTGAAAAACTGTTTTTT.

This clonotype turned up a few times. The rearrangement joins TRBV7-2 to TRBJ2-3, with TRBD2 identical over 7 bases. J gave up 0 bases and V 3 bases, and 6 bases lay outside the gene matches. The CDR3 covers 16 residues. Germline CDR1 SGHTA, CDR2 FQGNSA. CDR3 protein: CASSFDRGLSTDTQYF. CDR3 nucleotides: TGTGCCAGCAGCTTCGATCGGGGACTAAGCACAGATACGCAGTATTTT.

This chain connects TRBV20-1 to TRBJ2-4, with 10 bases matching TRBD2. V was pared by 2 bases and J by 8 bases, with 12 bases of the junction left unmatched. The CDR3 totals 16 residues. Looked up from germline, CDR1 is DFQATT and CDR2 is SNEGSKA (reference sequence). The CDR3 sequence is CSARRALAGVSHIQYF. For the CDR3, the DNA is TGCAGTGCTAGAAGGGCCCTAGCGGGGGTTAGTCACATTCAGTACTTC.

This clonotype was observed a handful of times. The rearrangement joins TRBV5-1 to TRBJ2-5; D is perhaps TRBD2 (7 bases). The CDR3 has 14 residues. CDR1 SGHRS and CDR2 YFSETQ come from the germline V gene. V was pared by 4 bases and J by 5 bases, with 15 bases between. Written as DNA, the CDR3 is TGCGCCAGCAGCCCCTGGGGGGGGGCGGAGACCCAGTACTTC. This sequence encodes CASSPWGGAETQYF.

This clonotype was found a few times. The junction departs from the called germline gene at one end, perhaps through a read error. The V call is TRBV7-2, the J call TRBJ1-5, with a possible D match to TRBD1 (5 bases). The CDR3 has 16 residues. Germline lookup yields CDR1 SGHTA and CDR2 FQGNSA. The CDR3, as DNA: TGTGCCAGCAACTTATTCAGGGAGAGAAGCAATCAGCCCCAGCATTTT. This encodes CASNLFRERSNQPQHF.

This clonotype was found many times. The chain joins TRBV11-2 to TRBJ2-7, with TRBD1 identical over 7 bases. V trimming: 1 base; J trimming: 2 bases; junction bases outside the gene matches: 8. This CDR3 contains 16 residues. The germline V gene has CDR1 SGHAT and CDR2 FQNNGV. The CDR3 DNA follows: TGTGCCAGCAGCTTAGTCTCGACAGGGTTTACCTACGAGCAGTACTTC. Amino acid sequence: CASSLVSTGFTYEQYF.

In this sample, this clonotype turned up a few times. The chain couples TRBV6-1 to TRBJ2-7; TRBD1 matches 8 bases. The CDR3 loop spans 14 amino acids. V shed 3 bases, J shed 4 bases, and the junction held 5 bases outside the gene matches. Germline CDR1 reads MNHNS; CDR2 reads SASEGT. CDR3 DNA sequence: TGTGCCAGCAGTGAGTACAGGGGGAAGTACGAGCAGTACTTC. This encodes CASSEYRGKYEQYF.

This clonotype was observed a few times. The rearrangement joins TRBV5-1 to TRBJ1-5; D not certain. The CDR3 covers 15 residues. Deletions cut 1 base from V and 1 base from J, with 9 bases between. The germline CDR1 and CDR2 sequences are SGHRS and YFSETQ. CDR3 in amino acids: CASSLISGSNQPQHF. The CDR3 coding sequence is TGCGCCAGCAGCTTGATCAGTGGGAGCAATCAGCCCCAGCATTTT.

This clonotype was counted ten times or more. V and J are TRBV4-1 and TRBJ2-7; 10 positions agree with TRBD1. V trimming: 4 bases; J trimming: 6 bases; junction bases outside the gene matches: 12. The CDR3 runs 16 residues. Germline values: CDR1 MGHRA, CDR2 YSYEKL. The CDR3 DNA reads as TGCGCCAGCAGCCCCCCCCTCGGGACAGGGGCGTCCGAGCAGTACTTC. This translates into CASSPPLGTGASEQYF.

The chain carries TRBV20-1 and TRBJ1-1, with D possibly TRBD1 on 6 matching bases. In germline, CDR1 is DFQATT, CDR2 SNEGSKA (reference sequence). This CDR3 is 13 amino acids long. V lost 6 bases and J lost 0, with 11 bases in between. The CDR3: CSAKGEMNTEAFF. Here the CDR3 DNA reads TGCAGTGCCAAGGGGGAAATGAACACTGAAGCTTTCTTT.

This clonotype was picked up many times. The chain recombines TRBV6-1 with TRBJ2-4; D call uncertain. Germline assignment: CDR1 MNHNS and CDR2 SASEGT. The CDR3 length is 15 residues. V lost 7 bases, J lost 0 bases, and 13 bases lay in between. CDR3 nucleotides: TGTGCCAGCAAGGACGGTCAGCTAGCCAAAAACATTCAGTACTTC. Its translation: CASKDGQLAKNIQYF.

Only a few counts were recorded for this clonotype. The rearrangement joins TRBV5-1 to TRBJ2-3; 8 nucleotides match TRBD1. With V trimmed by 4 bases and J by 10 bases, 14 bases remained unmatched. The CDR3 contains 15 residues. Looked up from germline, CDR1 is SGHRS and CDR2 is YFSETQ. CDR3 sequence reads: CASSLTDRAKIAQYF. The CDR3 DNA follows: TGCGCCAGCAGCCTGACGGACAGGGCAAAAATAGCGCAGTATTTT.

The CDR3 reads CASSMMEGPPTDTQYF. CDR3 in DNA: TGTGCCAGTAGTATGATGGAGGGGCCCCCGACAGATACGCAGTATTTT. The chain carries TRBV19 and TRBJ2-3, with a weak D call TRBD2 (6 bases). Germline loops: CDR1 LNHDA, CDR2 SQIVND (reference sequence). V gave up 3 bases and J gave up 3 bases, with 16 bases separating them. This CDR3 has 16 amino acids.

This clonotype occurred a few times. This chain uses TRBV12-3 or TRBV12-4 with TRBJ1-5; no definite D call. The CDR3 has 16 residues. The germline V and J ends were trimmed by 0 bases and 6 bases, with 15 bases remaining between them. The CDR3 DNA follows: TGTGCCAGCAGTTTAGCGCCCGGGTTACCGGGTCAGCCCCAGCATTTT. Its translation: CASSLAPGLPGQPQHF.

Many counts were recorded for this clonotype. The CDR3 sequence: CSADTSGSNEQFF. In DNA form, the CDR3 reads TGCAGTGCAGATACTAGCGGGAGCAATGAGCAGTTCTTC. J is TRBJ2-1 and V is TRBV20-1; 11 bases are shared with TRBD2. CDR3 length: 13 residues. CDR1 is DFQATT, CDR2 SNEGSKA, per germline (reference sequence). Unmatched junction bases numbered 4, after V lost 6 bases and J lost 6 bases.

CDR3 coding DNA: TGCGCCAGCAGCTTGGAGGTCCTTAATGAAAAACTGTTTTTT. This sequence encodes CASSLEVLNEKLFF. The V call is TRBV5-1, the J call TRBJ1-4; the D is unclear. Germline CDR1 reads SGHRS; CDR2 reads YFSETQ. V lost 0 bases, J lost 4 bases, and 7 bases lay in between. The CDR3 runs 14 residues.

The V call is TRBV7-2, the J call TRBJ2-5, with a tentative D call TRBD1 (6 bases). The J call could be wrong; TRBJ2-7 is a better fit for the DNA end. The CDR3 length is 13 residues. The germline V gene has CDR1 SGHTA and CDR2 FQGNSA. CDR3 protein: CASSPRGAHEQYF. In DNA, the CDR3 is TGTGCCAGCAGCCCCAGGGGTGCTCACGAGCAGTACTTC.